The next 5 T cell receptor beta chains were all read from a single sample in a study of shared clonotypes between healthy human individuals. Sequenced by immunoSEQ multiplex PCR; TCRdb stores in-frame clones only, minus some. Of around 2.3 million clones detected, roughly 95% appear once; the ten largest clones hold 0.1% to 0.15%. The sequenced sample was naive CD4+ T cells sorted from blood. Subset noted: CD45RA+ positively selected. These receptors were collected from a man aged 18 to 35 in good health.

This chain links TRBV10-3 with TRBJ2-2, with D perhaps matching TRBD2 (6 bases). CDR1 is ENHRY, CDR2 SYGVKD, per germline. This CDR3 region has 12 residues. V shed 10 bases and J shed 6 bases, with 12 bases lying between them. This CDR3 reads CASQGEAGELFF. The DNA for the CDR3 is TGTGCCAGCCAAGGGGAGGCCGGGGAGCTGTTTTTT.

V is TRBV4-3 and J is TRBJ2-3; D remains unclear. Per germline, CDR1 LGHNA and CDR2 YSLEER. The CDR3 is 15 amino acids. Trimming cost V 5 bases and J 9 bases, with 21 bases left between them. The CDR3 DNA reads TGCGCCAGCAGCAGTGGAACAACCGTAGGGTCCACGCAGTATTTT. Translated: CASSSGTTVGSTQYF.

As for this clone: In the same sample, other DNA sequences code for this CDR3. The chain joins TRBV6-5 to TRBJ1-1; weak D call: TRBD1 (6 bases). This CDR3 is built from 13 residues. The V and J ends lost 6 bases and 5 bases respectively, with 13 bases between them. The germline CDR1 and CDR2 sequences are MNHEY and SVGAGI. CDR3 amino acids: CASRPTGRTEAFF. In DNA, the CDR3 is TGTGCCAGCAGGCCTACAGGGAGGACTGAAGCTTTCTTT.

V usage is TRBV27 and J usage is TRBJ2-5; D tentatively reads TRBD1 or TRBD2 (6 bases each). The CDR3 is made up of 15 amino acids. Per the germline V gene, CDR1 is MNHEY and CDR2 is SMNVEV (reference sequence). V dropped 5 bases and J dropped 5 bases, with 18 bases sitting between them. CDR3 in DNA: TGTGCCAGCAGTACCCCGACAGGAGGGTTGGAGACCCAGTACTTC. Its translation: CASSTPTGGLETQYF.

V and J are TRBV4-2 and TRBJ2-2, with D maybe TRBD1 (6 bases). The V end lost 1 base, the J end lost 0 bases, and 9 bases lay between the germline ends. Per the germline V gene, CDR1 is LGHNA and CDR2 is YNFKEQ. The CDR3 length is 16 residues. The chain's CDR3 is CASSQGDTSNTGELFF. Here the CDR3 DNA reads TGTGCCAGCAGCCAAGGGGACACCTCGAACACCGGGGAGCTGTTTTTT.